The T cell receptor (beta chain) under discussion was sequenced for a study of post-analysis software for immune sequencing data. Carried by the TCR beta cDNA libraries were unique molecular identifiers. TCRdb analysed the PCR reads with MiXCR anew, one entry per CDR3 protein. The sample has about 820,000 distinct CDR3 sequences, approximately 53% seen once; the top ten hold over 4%. In its sample, this clonotype was seen once. Antigen: not known. Findings of the study overall: Patients showed TRBV5-6, TRBV5-1 and TRBV20-1 among a handful of TRBV segments more frequent than in controls.

Deletions cut 7 bases from V and 4 bases from J, with 10 bases between. CDR3 size: 11 residues. Germline CDR1 is SQVTM and CDR2 is ANQGSEA. V usage is TRBV29-1 and J usage is TRBJ1-1; TRBD1 is a possible D gene (5 bases). Sequenced material: blood. This clonotype was sampled from a girl aged 5-17 years with multiple sclerosis. CDR3 in amino acids: CSAGGSTEAFF. Here the CDR3 DNA reads TGCAGCGCCGGGGGGAGCACTGAAGCTTTCTTT.